The T cell receptor (beta chain) described here comes from a study of blood T cells in healthy people across ages. Study in general: Per every two T cells, about one barcoded beta molecule was captured by template switching.

The authors ran a second PCR of roughly 6 to 11 cycles using a sample-barcoded 5' primer and a J-beta primer mix. A 12-random-nucleotide template-switch adaptor tagged each cDNA molecule. TCRdb reanalysed the 5' RACE reads using MiXCR and keeps one entry per CDR3 protein. The data contain about 640,000 distinct CDR3 sequences, about 30% of them singletons. Researchers report isolating at least 6.5 million PBMCs per sample. This CDR3 contains 12 residues. Trimming took 5 bases from V and 7 from J, leaving 11 bases between them. Per the germline V gene, CDR1 is MNHNY and CDR2 is SVGAGI (reference sequence).

The gene calls are TRBV6-6 and TRBJ1-1; D not certain. Sequencing was performed on blood. This receptor was taken from an elderly woman in good health. CDR3 residues: CASSRVDNEAFF. The CDR3 DNA is TGTGCCAGCAGTAGGGTGGATAATGAAGCTTTCTTT.